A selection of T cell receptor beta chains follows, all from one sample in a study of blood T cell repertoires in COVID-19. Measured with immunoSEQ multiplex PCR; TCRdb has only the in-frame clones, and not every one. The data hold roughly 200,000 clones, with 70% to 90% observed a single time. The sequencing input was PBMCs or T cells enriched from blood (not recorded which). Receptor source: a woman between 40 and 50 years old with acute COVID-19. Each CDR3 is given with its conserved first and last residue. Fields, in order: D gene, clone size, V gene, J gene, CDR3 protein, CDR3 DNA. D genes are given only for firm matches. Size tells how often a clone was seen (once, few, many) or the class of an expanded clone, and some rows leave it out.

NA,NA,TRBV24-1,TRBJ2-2,CATSDRDPTGELFF,TGTGCCACCAGTGACCGCGATCCGACCGGGGAGCTGTTTTTT
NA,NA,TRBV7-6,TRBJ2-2,CASSSTGLRVTGELFF,TGTGCCAGCAGCTCTACGGGGTTACGTGTCACCGGGGAGCTGTTTTTT
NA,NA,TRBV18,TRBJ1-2,CASSPSRTRGGQNYGYTF,TGTGCCAGCTCACCCAGTCGTACTCGGGGGGGCCAAAACTATGGCTACACCTTC
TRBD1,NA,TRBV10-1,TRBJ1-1,CASSERVTGGATEAFF,TGCGCCAGCAGTGAGAGGGTGACAGGGGGAGCCACTGAAGCTTTCTTT
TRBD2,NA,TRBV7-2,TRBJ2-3,CASSLASGGVDTQYF,TGTGCCAGCAGCTTGGCTAGCGGGGGAGTAGATACGCAGTATTTT
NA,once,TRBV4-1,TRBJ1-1,CASSLISSQGSPEAFF,TGCGCCAGCAGCCTAATTAGTTCACAGGGTTCCCCTGAAGCTTTCTTT
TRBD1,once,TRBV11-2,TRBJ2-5,CASSSDRGETQYF,TGTGCCAGCAGCTCGGACAGGGGAGAGACCCAGTACTTC
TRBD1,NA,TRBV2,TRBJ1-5,CASSERMGTGRSNQPQHF,TGTGCCAGCAGTGAGAGGATGGGGACAGGGAGGAGCAATCAGCCCCAGCATTTT
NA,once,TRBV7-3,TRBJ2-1,CASSLGLNNEQFF,TGTGCCAGCAGCTTAGGACTCAACAATGAGCAGTTCTTC
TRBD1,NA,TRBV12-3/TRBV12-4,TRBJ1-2,CASGSTGNYGYTF,TGTGCCAGCGGGTCGACAGGGAACTATGGCTACACCTTC
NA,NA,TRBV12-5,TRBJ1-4,CASGFFGWGATNEKLFF,TGTGCTAGTGGTTTTTTCGGGTGGGGAGCAACTAATGAAAAACTGTTTTTT
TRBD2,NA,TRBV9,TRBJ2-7,CASSVEASGGGQYF,TGTGCCAGCAGCGTAGAGGCTAGCGGGGGTGGGCAGTACTTC
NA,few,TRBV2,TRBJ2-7,CASLEQGPSYEQYF,TGTGCCAGCCTTGAACAGGGTCCCTCCTACGAGCAGTACTTC
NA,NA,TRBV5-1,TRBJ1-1,CASSFFLSQGNTEAFF,TGCGCCAGCAGCTTTTTCCTTTCACAGGGGAACACTGAAGCTTTCTTT
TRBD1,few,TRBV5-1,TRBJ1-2,CASSQDRGSVQGYTF,TGCGCCAGCAGCCAAGACAGGGGGAGTGTACAAGGCTACACCTTC
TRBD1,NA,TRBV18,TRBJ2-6,CASSPRDRASGANVLTF,TGTGCCAGCTCACCCCGGGACAGGGCCTCTGGGGCCAACGTCCTGACTTTC
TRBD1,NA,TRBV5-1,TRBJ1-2,CASSSNRGRGYTF,TGCGCCAGCAGCTCAAACAGGGGAAGAGGCTACACCTTC
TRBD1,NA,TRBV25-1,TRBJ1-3,CASSEGQGAIYF,TGTGCCAGCAGTGAAGGACAGGGAGCCATATATTTT
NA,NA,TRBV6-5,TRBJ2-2,CASSSSTGWAGELFF,TGTGCCAGCAGCTCGTCGACAGGTTGGGCCGGGGAGCTGTTTTTT
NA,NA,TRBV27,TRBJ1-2,CASSATTKNYGYTF,TGTGCCAGCAGTGCGACTACAAAGAACTATGGCTACACCTTC
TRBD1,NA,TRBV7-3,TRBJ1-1,CASSLRDRGTPNTEAFF,TGTGCCAGCAGCCTCAGGGACAGGGGAACCCCGAACACTGAAGCTTTCTTT
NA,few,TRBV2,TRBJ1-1,CASRSNRDTEAFF,TGTGCCAGCAGATCAAACAGGGACACTGAAGCTTTCTTT
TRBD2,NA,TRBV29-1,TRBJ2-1,CSVQRGYNEQFF,TGCAGCGTACAGCGGGGCTACAATGAGCAGTTCTTC
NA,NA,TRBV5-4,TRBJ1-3,CASSFPAAGNTIYF,TGTGCCAGCAGCTTCCCGGCGGCTGGAAACACCATATATTTT
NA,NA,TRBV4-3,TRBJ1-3,CASSQDVFVAGTIYF,TGCGCCAGCAGCCAAGATGTCTTCGTCGCCGGCACCATATATTTT
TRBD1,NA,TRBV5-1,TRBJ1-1,CASSLEGQTNTEAFF,TGCGCCAGCAGCTTGGAGGGACAGACGAACACTGAAGCTTTCTTT
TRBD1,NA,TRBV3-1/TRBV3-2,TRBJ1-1,CASSQLGTGVNTEAFF,TGTGCCAGCAGCCAATTAGGGACAGGGGTGAACACTGAAGCTTTCTTT
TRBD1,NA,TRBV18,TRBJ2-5,CASSPGQGGRETQYF,TGTGCCAGCTCACCGGGACAGGGAGGGCGAGAGACCCAGTACTTC
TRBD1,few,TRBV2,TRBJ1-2,CASLKQGMIYGYTF,TGTGCCAGCCTTAAACAGGGGATGATTTATGGCTACACCTTC